This T cell receptor (beta chain) came from a study of blood T cell repertoires in COVID-19. Looking at the study overall: The United States, Italy and Spain supplied acute and convalescent COVID-19 samples. PBMCs, B-cell-depleted T cells, or T cells provided the cDNA or gDNA that made up the material.

V was cut by 5 bases and J by 4 bases, with 14 bases left in between. This CDR3 spans 14 amino acids. CDR1 is MDHEN and CDR2 is SYDVKM in the germline V gene. Assay used: immunoSEQ multiplex PCR; TCRdb lists only in-frame clones, some missing. This table has approximately 210,000 clones, around 92% appearing once. The rearrangement uses TRBV28 and TRBJ1-1, with unresolved D. The sample was peripheral blood. The TCR comes from a man between 25 and 39 years old with acute or convalescent COVID-19. CDR3 DNA: TGTGCCAGCAGTCCGCGGGGAACAACCACTGAAGCTTTCTTT. Protein product: CASSPRGTTTEAFF.